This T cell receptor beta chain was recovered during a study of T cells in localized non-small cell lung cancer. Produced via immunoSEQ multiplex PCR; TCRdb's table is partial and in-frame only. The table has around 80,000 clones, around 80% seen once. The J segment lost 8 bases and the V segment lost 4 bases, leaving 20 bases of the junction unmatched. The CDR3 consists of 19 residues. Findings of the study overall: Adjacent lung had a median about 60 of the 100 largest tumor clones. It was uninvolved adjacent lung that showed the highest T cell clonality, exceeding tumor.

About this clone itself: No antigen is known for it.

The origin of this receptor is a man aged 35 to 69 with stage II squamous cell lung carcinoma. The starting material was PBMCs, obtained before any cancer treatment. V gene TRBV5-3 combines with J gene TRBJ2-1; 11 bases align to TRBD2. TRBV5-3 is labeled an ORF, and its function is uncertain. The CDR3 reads CARSPCSGGALGIIDEQFF. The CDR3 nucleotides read TGTGCCAGAAGCCCCTGTAGCGGGGGGGCTTTGGGGATAATCGATGAGCAGTTCTTC.